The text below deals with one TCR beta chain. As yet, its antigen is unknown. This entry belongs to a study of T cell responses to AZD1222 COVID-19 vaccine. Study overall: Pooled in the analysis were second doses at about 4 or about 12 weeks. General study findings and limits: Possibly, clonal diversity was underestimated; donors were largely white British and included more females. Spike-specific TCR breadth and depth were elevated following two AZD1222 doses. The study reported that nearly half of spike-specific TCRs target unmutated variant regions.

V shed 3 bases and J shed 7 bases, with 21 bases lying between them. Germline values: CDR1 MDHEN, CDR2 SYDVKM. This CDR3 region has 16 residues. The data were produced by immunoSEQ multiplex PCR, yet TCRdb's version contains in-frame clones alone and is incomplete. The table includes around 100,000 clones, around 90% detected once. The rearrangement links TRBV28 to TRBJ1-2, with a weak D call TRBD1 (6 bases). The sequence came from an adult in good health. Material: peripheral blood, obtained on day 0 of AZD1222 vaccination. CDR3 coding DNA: TGTGCCAGCAGTTTCGCGGGGACGGCCGGAGGGGGTGGCTACACCTTC. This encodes CASSFAGTAGGGGYTF.